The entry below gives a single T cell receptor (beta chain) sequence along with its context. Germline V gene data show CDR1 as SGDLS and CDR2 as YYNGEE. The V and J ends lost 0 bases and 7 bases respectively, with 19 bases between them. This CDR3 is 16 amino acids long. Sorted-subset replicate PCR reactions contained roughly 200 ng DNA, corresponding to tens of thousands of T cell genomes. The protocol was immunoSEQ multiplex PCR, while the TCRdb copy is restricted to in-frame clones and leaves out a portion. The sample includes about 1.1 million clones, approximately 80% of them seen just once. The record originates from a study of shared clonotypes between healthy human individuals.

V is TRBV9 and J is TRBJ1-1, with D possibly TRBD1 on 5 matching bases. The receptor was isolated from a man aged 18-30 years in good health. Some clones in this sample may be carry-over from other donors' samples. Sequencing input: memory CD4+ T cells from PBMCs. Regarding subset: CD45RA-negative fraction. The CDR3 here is CASSVVGEAGHGEAFF. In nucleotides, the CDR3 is TGTGCCAGCAGCGTAGTAGGGGAGGCCGGGCACGGTGAAGCTTTCTTT.